The text below deals with one T cell receptor (beta chain). This clone has only a few counts. It has no known antigen specificity. No base quality information exists; no much larger clone differs at one position. These data come from a study of shared clonotypes between healthy human individuals (dated by TCRdb to 2019 to 2021). Looking at the study overall: The cohort comprised two women and a few men aged 18 to 49 years. To increase sequencing depth and limit assay-specific biases, TCR repertoire library preparation and sequencing were carried out by different laboratories using diverse techniques. Leukapheresis yielded between about 0.8 and 8.9 billion PBMCs per donor. To estimate repertoire size and how much clonotype sharing occurs between individuals, the study deeply sequenced the blood TCR repertoires of 5 or 6 healthy adults.

V is reduced by 6 bases and J by 2 bases, leaving a spacing of 16 bases between them. The CDR3, from cysteine to phenylalanine, totals 15 residues. Only CDR3 DNA is held: 45 bases, read in frame from base 1. The germline V gene encodes CDR1 MNHEY and CDR2 SVGAGI. The donors were healthy, HIV-negative adults with no recently reported acute infections or vaccinations. All donors were Caucasian adults living in Nashville, Tennessee, USA. For unsorted samples, roughly 90 million PBMCs were counted, and genomic DNA was extracted using the QIAamp DNA Blood Mini kit. Blood was obtained by leukapheresis, after which PBMCs were separated by Ficoll-Histopaque density gradient centrifugation and cryopreserved in liquid nitrogen vapor phase. What the study reported, not specific to this receptor: Only blood was sampled, and tissue TCR repertoires likely differ from those in blood. Based on pairwise subsampling, the degree of clonotype sharing among donors was expected to be affected by sequencing depth. The genetic and exposure-history diversity represented was limited by the small number of donors.

TCR CDR3 regions were amplified from genomic DNA by multiplex PCR using the deep immunoSEQ assay. Genomic DNA extracted from each cell subset was distributed evenly over all wells of several immunoSEQ 96-well plates, and each plate served as one replicate. For unsorted PBMC, each replicate PCR was loaded with 300 to 350 ng genomic DNA, equivalent to about 30,000 T cell genomes. Unsorted PBMC genomic DNA was sequenced across ten immunoSEQ deep assay plates. The purified libraries were quantified using a Qubit 3.0 fluorometer, sized with a Bioanalyzer 2100, and then quantified again using the KAPA Library Quantification kit. A separate single-read 150-cycle Illumina NextSeq 550 flow cell was used to sequence each immunoSEQ 96-well plate. For the original study's pipeline: The immunoSEQ output contained only junctional sequences without quality scores, so filtering could not match that applied to full-length reads. Sequences were annotated with PyIR, a Python wrapper for IgBLAST v1.9, and V/J genes and CDR3 were assigned using IMGT germline references. Reads were removed for weak V/J assignments (E-value above 1e-6), missing CDR3, stop codons, out-of-frame junctions, or ambiguous translated residues. V3J clonotypes were defined as sequences sharing the same inferred V gene, J gene, and CDR3 amino acid sequence. To compute the percentage overlap between repertoires, the number of shared unique clonotypes was divided by the size of the smaller repertoire. Three approaches were used to assess repertoire richness: RTK rarefaction, the Chao1 estimator, and Recon v2.1 estimates of unobserved clonotypes. The clones in this table, taken by TCRdb from immuneACCESS, are in-frame only. Not every clone is retained; where verified, under half of the shortfall comes from an unresolved V gene, and the cause of the rest is unknown. The V and J calls and clone size are taken from that table; D and trimming were inferred from the DNA. The sample table lists some 500,000 clones, roughly 85% of them with a count of one. The ten largest clones take up 9.5% to 15% of the sample.

The sequenced sample was PBMCs. This sequence originates from a woman in her thirties or forties in good health. Some clones in this sample may be carry-over from other donors' samples. The sequence is built from TRBV6-5 and TRBJ2-5; the D region possibly corresponds to TRBD2 (5 bases align). The CDR3 corresponds to CASSSTSGPQETQYF. The nucleotides read TGTGCCAGCAGCTCTACTAGTGGACCACAAGAGACCCAGTACTTC.